This TCR beta chain was sequenced in a study of T-cell reconstitution after alpha-beta-depleted transplantation in children (dated by TCRdb to 2015 to 2016). Context from the whole study: Using TCR repertoire profiling, the study quantitatively followed how T-cell immune reconstitution unfolded in children after TCRalphabeta/CD19-depleted allogeneic hematopoietic cell transplantation.

Library preparation used PCR. Sequencing took place on an Illumina HiSeq 2500. Molecular barcoding was employed in the preparation of TCR libraries, with unique molecular identifiers being used to normalize TCRbeta repertoire quantification. TCRdb trimmed public reads at Q25 via fastp, called clones via MiXCR and kept in-frame beta chains. Rows are combined by CDR3 protein, so each entry shows the most common genes and DNA. The sample table holds under 450,000 distinct CDR3 sequences, of which 10% to 15% were seen once. The top ten clonotypes cover around 4% of the sample. This clonotype was counted at least ten times. No antigen is known for it. No much larger clone exists at a distance of one base, and base qualities are not known. At the junction V is shortened by 4 bases and J by 2 bases, with 8 bases in between. CDR1 and CDR2 are drawn from the germline V gene: ENHRY, SYGVKD. The CDR3 runs 13 residues from the cysteine to the phenylalanine. Only the CDR3 part of the read is kept: 39 bases, read in frame from the first base.

Specimen: PBMCs, collected from the stem cell graft. The source of this sequence is a human donor who donated a stem cell graft to a child with Fanconi anemia. This sequence uses TRBV10-3 and TRBJ1-1; D gene: possibly TRBD1, on 5 matching bases. The DNA is TGTGCCATCAGTGGTCAGGGCAACACTGAAGCTTTCTTT. This sequence encodes CAISGQGNTEAFF.